This T cell receptor (beta chain) was captured in a study of T cell changes during pregnancy in multiple sclerosis. The protocol was immunoSEQ multiplex PCR, while the TCRdb copy is restricted to in-frame clones and leaves out a portion. The sample contains around 100,000 clones, about 91% of which appear only once. The sample consisted of peripheral blood, taken after pregnancy. This sequence originates from a female donor with multiple sclerosis, enrolled in a pregnancy study.

The CDR3: CATREPGTGRNYGYTF. The CDR3 region has the DNA TGTGCCACACGCGAACCCGGGACAGGGAGGAACTATGGCTACACCTTC. J is TRBJ1-2 and V is TRBV10-3; 9 bases fit TRBD1. This CDR3 region has 16 residues. V lost 10 bases to trimming and J lost 2 bases; unmatched junction nucleotides: 14. Germline V gene data show CDR1 as ENHRY and CDR2 as SYGVKD.